This entry lists 15 T cell receptor beta chains sequenced from one sample in a study of blood T cell repertoires in COVID-19. Clones were sequenced by immunoSEQ multiplex PCR, and TCRdb holds only the in-frame ones, with some missing. Seen here are about 290,000 clones, around 81% observed once, and the top ten hold around 4.5%. The sample comprised peripheral blood. These receptors all stem from a woman in her 50s with active or convalescent COVID-19.

This chain connects TRBV9 to TRBJ2-1; the match to TRBD2 covers 7 bases. Germline V lookup: CDR1 SGDLS, CDR2 YYNGEE. Trimming removed 1 base from V and 5 bases from J; junction bases left unmatched: 6. This CDR3 has 15 residues. CDR3 protein: CASSVSPSGNNEQFF. CDR3 coding DNA: TGTGCCAGCAGCGTATCACCTAGCGGAAACAATGAGCAGTTCTTC.

The V call is TRBV5-1, the J call TRBJ1-1; 9 nucleotides match TRBD1. J gave up 10 bases and V 4 bases, and 11 bases lay outside the gene matches. Germline V CDR1 and CDR2: SGHRS, YFSETQ. The CDR3 has 14 amino acids. Here the CDR3 reads CASSGGTGKIRAFF. The CDR3 DNA sequence: TGCGCCAGCAGCGGAGGGACAGGGAAAATCCGAGCTTTCTTT. The full variable domain, with the rest looked up from reference TRBV5-1 and TRBJ1-1, is KAGVTQTPRYLIKTRGQQVTLSCSPISGHRSVSWYQQTPGQGLQFLFEYFSETQRNKGNFPGRFSGRQFSNSRSEMNVSTLELGDSALYLCASSGGTGKIRAFFGQGTRLTVV.

This clone has just one count. The J gene is TRBJ1-2, the V gene TRBV5-4; D might be TRBD1 (6 bases). Trimming removed 2 bases from V and 8 bases from J, with 13 bases in between. Germline CDR1 reads SGHNT; CDR2 reads YYREEE (reference sequence). CDR3 length: 13 amino acids. CDR3 sequence: CASSFSGGVGYTF. The CDR3 nucleotides read TGTGCCAGCAGCTTTAGTGGGGGCGTGGGCTACACCTTC.

The chain recombines TRBV6-5 with TRBJ2-2, with 12 bases fitting TRBD2. Germline CDR1 MNHEY, CDR2 SVGAGI. Trimming removed 6 bases from V and 4 bases from J; junction bases left unmatched: 0. This CDR3 spans 14 amino acids. The CDR3 loop reads CASRTSGSTGELFF. As DNA, the CDR3 is TGTGCCAGCAGGACTAGCGGGAGCACCGGGGAGCTGTTTTTT.

The chain combines TRBV7-6 with TRBJ2-7, with 7 bases that match TRBD2. CDR3 size: 14 residues. The V gene end was trimmed by 3 bases and the J gene end by 3 bases; junction bases not matched to a gene: 5. Germline V gene lookup returns CDR1 SGHVS and CDR2 FNYEAQ. The CDR3 loop is CASSFSSGYYEQYF. CDR3 nucleotides: TGTGCCAGCAGCTTTTCTAGCGGCTACTACGAGCAGTACTTC.

This rearrangement joins TRBV6-2 or TRBV6-3 to TRBJ2-5, with D unclear. CDR1 is MNHEY, CDR2 SVGEGT, per germline. Between the trimmed V and J ends, which lost 0 bases and 13 bases, there was a span of 12 bases. The CDR3 runs to 12 residues. CDR3 sequence reads: CASSYSTSFRYF. The CDR3 bases are TGTGCCAGCAGTTACTCGACTTCCTTTCGGTACTTC.

This chain links TRBV2 with TRBJ2-2; TRBD1 might be the D (6 bases). Germline V CDR1 and CDR2: SNHLY, FYNNEI. V was clipped by 6 bases and J by 7 bases, with 18 bases between them. The CDR3 runs to 15 residues. The CDR3 DNA reads TGTGCCAGCAGAGCAGGGGCATGGGACGGCGGGGAGCTGTTTTTT. Encoded protein: CASRAGAWDGGELFF.

This clone is a singleton in its sample. The rearrangement uses TRBV7-2 and TRBJ1-1; D not certain. V was trimmed by 4 bases and J by 1 base, leaving 16 bases between them. Germline V gene lookup returns CDR1 SGHTA and CDR2 FQGNSA. The CDR3 contains 16 residues. This chain's CDR3 is CASSSPTPSWNTEAFF. In DNA form, the CDR3 reads TGTGCCAGCAGCTCCCCTACCCCTAGTTGGAACACTGAAGCTTTCTTT.

The CDR3 region is CASSLKAREGDEKLFF. The CDR3, as DNA: TGCGCCAGCAGCTTGAAGGCACGGGAGGGGGATGAAAAACTGTTTTTT. The chain combines TRBV5-1 with TRBJ1-4; a possible D gene is TRBD1 (6 bases). Germline V lookup: CDR1 SGHRS, CDR2 YFSETQ. The CDR3 runs to 16 residues. The V end was cut by 1 base, the J end by 6 bases, with 16 bases between.

This clone was counted a few times. This sequence joins TRBV7-9 and TRBJ2-3; 12 bases align to TRBD2. This CDR3 has 19 amino acids. The J segment lost 7 bases and the V segment lost 1 base, leaving 15 bases of the junction unmatched. Germline V CDR1 and CDR2: SEHNR, FQNEAQ (reference sequence). CDR3 sequence reads: CASSLEALAGGPKGNTQYF. The CDR3 coding sequence is TGTGCCAGCAGCTTAGAGGCTCTAGCGGGAGGGCCGAAAGGTAATACGCAGTATTTT.

The chain combines TRBV19 with TRBJ1-1, with a weak D call TRBD1 (6 bases). CDR1 LNHDA and CDR2 SQIVND come from the germline V gene (reference sequence). Trimming pared 5 bases from V and 0 bases from J, leaving 16 bases between. The CDR3 runs to 16 residues. The CDR3 spells CASSPGPGDLNTEAFF. The CDR3 bases are TGTGCCAGTAGTCCTGGCCCAGGGGACCTGAACACTGAAGCTTTCTTT. The full variable domain, its missing parts supplied by reference TRBV19 and TRBJ1-1, is DGGITQSPKYLFRKEGQNVTLSCEQNLNHDAMYWYRQDPGQGLRLIYYSQIVNDFQKGDIAEGYSVSREKKESFPLTVTSAQKNPTAFYLCASSPGPGDLNTEAFFGQGTRLTVV.

This chain connects TRBV27 to TRBJ2-7; a weak D match, TRBD1 (7 bases). V dropped 2 bases and J dropped 6 bases, with 14 bases sitting between them. CDR1 is MNHEY, CDR2 SMNVEV, per germline (reference sequence). The CDR3 loop spans 14 amino acids. CDR3 sequence reads: CASSLRSQGGEQYF. CDR3 nucleotide sequence: TGTGCCAGCAGTTTAAGGTCCCAGGGGGGCGAGCAGTACTTC.

This clone was seen only a few times. The rearrangement uses TRBV7-8 and TRBJ1-1; unclear D gene. This CDR3 contains 12 residues. V lost 5 bases to trimming and J lost 6 bases, with 10 bases between them. Per germline, CDR1 SGHVS and CDR2 FQNEAQ. The CDR3 loop is CASSTTSAEAFF. The DNA of the CDR3 is TGTGCCAGCAGCACCACTAGCGCTGAAGCTTTCTTT. Supplemented by reference TRBV7-8 and TRBJ1-1, the full variable domain reads GAGVSQSPRYKVAKRGQDVALRCDPISGHVSLFWYQQALGQGPEFLTYFQNEAQLDKSGLPSDRFFAERPEGSVSTLKIQRTQQEDSAVYLCASSTTSAEAFFGQGTRLTVV.

CDR3 sequence (DNA): TGTGCCAGCAGTTACTTAGGGACAGGGACAGAGACCCAGTACTTC. Its protein is CASSYLGTGTETQYF. V gene TRBV27 combines with J gene TRBJ2-5; 9 nucleotides agree with TRBD1. Germline V CDR1 and CDR2: MNHEY, SMNVEV (reference sequence). The CDR3 runs 15 residues. V lost 4 bases to trimming and J lost 4 bases; unmatched junction nucleotides: 7.

CDR3 in amino acids: CASRPPPGTSLTRGETQYF. The CDR3 nucleotides are TGTGCCAGTAGGCCCCCTCCCGGGACTAGCCTAACCCGGGGAGAGACCCAGTACTTC. The genes are TRBV19 and TRBJ2-5; 9 bases fit TRBD2. V was pared by 6 bases and J by 4 bases, with 21 bases of the junction left unmatched. In germline, CDR1 is LNHDA, CDR2 SQIVND (reference sequence). The CDR3 is 19 residues long.